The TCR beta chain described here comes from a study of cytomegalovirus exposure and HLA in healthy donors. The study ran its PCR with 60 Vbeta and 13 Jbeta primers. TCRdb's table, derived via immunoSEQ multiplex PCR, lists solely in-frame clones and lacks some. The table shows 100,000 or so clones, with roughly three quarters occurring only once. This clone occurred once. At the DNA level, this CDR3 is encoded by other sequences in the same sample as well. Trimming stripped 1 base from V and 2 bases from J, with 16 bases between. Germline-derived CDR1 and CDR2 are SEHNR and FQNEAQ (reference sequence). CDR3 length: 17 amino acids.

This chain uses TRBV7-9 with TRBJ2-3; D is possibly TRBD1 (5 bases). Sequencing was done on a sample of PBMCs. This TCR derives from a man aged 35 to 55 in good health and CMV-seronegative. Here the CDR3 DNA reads TGTGCCAGCAGCTTAGTCAGGAGACAGTGGGACACAGATACGCAGTATTTT. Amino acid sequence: CASSLVRRQWDTDTQYF.